This TCR beta chain comes out of a study of tumor-infiltrating lymphocytes in primary liver carcinoma. Across the whole study: Both sexes were represented among patients, who were 30 to 69 years old.

RNA isolated from unsorted whole blood supplied the blood RNA, with germline DNA also extracted. The researchers produced TCR beta cDNA from around 0.5 ug total RNA with a constant-region primer. Nested multiplex PCR, run for three rounds with slightly modified ARM-PCR, yielded TCR beta libraries. The first two PCR rounds used TRBV1-TRBV30 primers with a Cbeta primer, approximately 10 cycles each. TCRdb redid the calling of the multiplex PCR reads with MiXCR, one entry per CDR3 protein. The repertoire holds about 320,000 distinct CDR3 sequences, with 50% to 70% as singletons. Germline loops: CDR1 SGHRS, CDR2 YFSETQ. The CDR3 is 15 amino acids. The ends were cut back, 4 bases at V and 7 bases at J, with 21 bases in the middle.

Material: peripheral blood. This receptor was obtained from a man aged 40-50 years with primary liver carcinoma and hepatitis B virus infection. The chain has TRBV5-1 and TRBJ2-7; D gene unclear. The CDR3 DNA is TGCGCCAGCAGCCGGACCCTAGACCAAACCGGGGAGCAGTACTTC. It is translated as CASSRTLDQTGEQYF.